One sample yielded the 16 T cell receptor beta chains listed below, sequenced in a study of T cell clonotyping in hematopoietic cell transplantation. The protocol was immunoSEQ multiplex PCR, while the TCRdb copy is restricted to in-frame clones and leaves out a portion. The sample contains about 36,000 clones, approximately 95% of which appear only once. Time point described: recipient sample about 28 days before transplant, after cytoreduction. This specimen consisted of peripheral blood mononuclear cells, obtained before stem cell transplant. The receptors shown here come from a man aged 35-49 years with chronic myeloid leukemia. Some clones in this sample may be carry-over from other donors' samples.

The chain joins TRBV11-2 to TRBJ2-7; 9 nucleotides line up with TRBD1. V lost 4 bases, J lost 5 bases, and 12 bases stayed unmatched. CDR3 length: 16 residues. The germline V gene encodes CDR1 SGHAT and CDR2 FQNNGV. CDR3 sequence reads: CASSSFLTGGYNEQYF. For the CDR3, the DNA is TGTGCCAGCAGCTCCTTCCTAACAGGGGGCTACAACGAGCAGTACTTC.

The chain joins TRBV5-8 to TRBJ1-2; tentative D call: TRBD1 (6 bases). V lost 8 bases, J lost 2 bases, and 10 bases lay in between. This CDR3 has 12 residues. Per germline, CDR1 SGHTS and CDR2 YDEGEE. CDR3 protein: CARGAANYGYTF. DNA for the CDR3: TGTGCCAGGGGGGCAGCCAACTATGGCTACACCTTC.

This clone was seen a handful of times. This chain joins TRBV4-2 and TRBJ2-7; no clear D gene. The V gene's germline CDR1 is LGHNA and CDR2 YNFKEQ. This CDR3 has 15 residues. The V and J ends lost 3 bases and 6 bases respectively, with 18 bases between them. CDR3 nucleotides: TGTGCCAGCAGCCACCCGGGCCCAAATCCAGGCGAGCAGTACTTC. Its protein is CASSHPGPNPGEQYF.

The chain employs TRBV9 and TRBJ2-7; D unclear. The CDR3 contains 13 residues. The V end was cut by 4 bases, the J end by 0 bases, with 8 bases between. Germline lookup yields CDR1 SGDLS and CDR2 YYNGEE. The CDR3 region has the DNA TGTGCCAGCAGCCATGGAAGCTCCTACGAGCAGTACTTC. It is translated as CASSHGSSYEQYF.

V is TRBV28 and J is TRBJ1-1; D is uncertain. This CDR3 comprises 11 residues. Trimming stripped 2 bases from V and 5 bases from J, with 3 bases between. Germline V lookup: CDR1 MDHEN, CDR2 SYDVKM. CDR3 residues: CASSLATEAFF. The CDR3 bases are TGTGCCAGCAGTTTAGCGACTGAAGCTTTCTTT.

This chain connects TRBV27 to TRBJ1-2, with D unresolved. Deletions cut 5 bases from V and 6 bases from J, with 16 bases between. Per the germline V gene, CDR1 is MNHEY and CDR2 is SMNVEV (reference sequence). This CDR3 spans 14 amino acids. As DNA, the CDR3 is TGTGCCAGCAGTCCCCTTATAGAGGGTCATGGCTACACCTTC. Translating it yields CASSPLIEGHGYTF.

The chain has TRBV11-2 and TRBJ1-4; D is possibly TRBD1 (5 bases). Germline assignment: CDR1 SGHAT and CDR2 FQNNGV. V shed 5 bases and J shed 0 bases, with 13 bases lying between them. The CDR3 contains 16 residues. CDR3 sequence (DNA): TGTGCCAGCAGCGAAGTGTGGGGGGCAACTAATGAAAAACTGTTTTTT. Its translation: CASSEVWGATNEKLFF.

This chain joins TRBV5-1 and TRBJ2-1; a weak D match, TRBD1 (7 bases). The CDR3 sequence is 14 residues long. V was pared by 5 bases and J by 8 bases, with 17 bases between. CDR1 and CDR2 (germline): SGHRS, YFSETQ. CDR3 loop: CASSSGQDVDEQFF. The CDR3 nucleotides are TGCGCCAGCAGTAGCGGACAGGACGTAGATGAGCAGTTCTTC. Full variable domain (rest looked up from reference TRBV5-1 and TRBJ2-1): KAGVTQTPRYLIKTRGQQVTLSCSPISGHRSVSWYQQTPGQGLQFLFEYFSETQRNKGNFPGRFSGRQFSNSRSEMNVSTLELGDSALYLCASSSGQDVDEQFFGPGTRLTVL.

The chain carries TRBV27 and TRBJ2-7, with unresolved D. The V and J ends lost 0 bases and 3 bases respectively, with 6 bases between them. The CDR3 extends over 13 amino acids. The germline V gene encodes CDR1 MNHEY and CDR2 SMNVEV (reference sequence). As DNA, the CDR3 is TGTGCCAGCAGTTTATCGATCAACTACGAGCAGTACTTC. This codes for CASSLSINYEQYF.

V usage is TRBV5-4 and J usage is TRBJ2-5; TRBD2 matches at 7 bases. The CDR3 is made up of 15 amino acids. With V trimmed by 4 bases and J by 4 bases, 10 bases remained unmatched. Germline V gives CDR1 SGHNT, CDR2 YYREEE (reference sequence). CDR3 nucleotides: TGTGCCAGCAGCGGGAGTCCGGGGGGAGGAGAGACCCAGTACTTC. It yields the protein CASSGSPGGGETQYF.

V usage is TRBV30 and J usage is TRBJ1-4; tentatively, D is TRBD1 (6 bases). V lost 0 bases and J 3 bases, leaving 8 bases between the germline ends. Germline lookup yields CDR1 GTSNPN and CDR2 SVGIG (reference sequence). The CDR3 contains 14 residues. The CDR3 DNA reads as TGTGCCTGGAGTGTTTACAGGGCTAATGAAAAACTGTTTTTT. Translating it yields CAWSVYRANEKLFF.

The J gene is TRBJ1-2, the V gene TRBV6-5; no clear D. Germline lookup yields CDR1 MNHEY and CDR2 SVGAGI. CDR3 length: 12 amino acids. The germline V and J ends were trimmed by 9 bases and 6 bases, with 14 bases remaining between them. The CDR3 here is CASSRGIDGYTF. The DNA for the CDR3 is TGTGCCAGTTCGCGGGGAATTGATGGCTACACCTTC.

The chain links TRBV28 to TRBJ1-3; TRBD1 aligns across 8 bases. This CDR3 is 17 amino acids long. Trimming removed 3 bases from V and 4 bases from J; junction bases left unmatched: 11. Germline loops: CDR1 MDHEN, CDR2 SYDVKM. Written as DNA, the CDR3 is TGTGCCAGCAGTTTCTCCCCGGACAGGGCGCGGGGAAACACCATATATTTT. Translation: CASSFSPDRARGNTIYF.

This chain links TRBV27 with TRBJ2-7; D not certain. The germline V gene has CDR1 MNHEY and CDR2 SMNVEV (reference sequence). V was clipped by 3 bases and J by 0 bases, with 12 bases between them. The CDR3 consists of 15 residues. For the CDR3, the DNA is TGTGCCAGCAGTTTCAGGAGCCCAACCTCCTACGAGCAGTACTTC. The encoded protein is CASSFRSPTSYEQYF.

CDR3 sequence reads: CASSFVGQGNSPLHF. As DNA, the CDR3 is TGTGCCAGCAGCTTCGTCGGACAGGGGAATTCACCCCTCCACTTT. The chain links TRBV7-3 to TRBJ1-6; 9 positions match TRBD1. The V and J ends lost 3 bases and 7 bases, in that order; junction bases with no gene match: 4. Germline V lookup: CDR1 SGHTA, CDR2 FQGTGA. The CDR3 spans 15 residues.

This sequence joins TRBV30 and TRBJ1-2; no reliable D call. The CDR3 sequence is 13 residues long. CDR1 and CDR2 (germline): GTSNPN, SVGIG (reference sequence). Trimming shortened V by 5 bases and J by 4 bases, and 14 bases separated the two germline ends. CDR3 in amino acids: CAWVEGGGYGYTF. The CDR3 nucleotides read TGTGCCTGGGTAGAAGGTGGAGGCTATGGCTACACCTTC.